This TCR beta chain was profiled in a study of regulatory T cells in long-lasting Graves disease (dated by TCRdb to the early 2020s). Background on the whole study: Patients with newly diagnosed Graves' disease had been on antithyroid drugs for under 3 months. Patients with persistent Graves' disease were compared with patients with newly diagnosed Graves' disease using TCR sequencing and RNA sequencing of peripheral blood. The study was registered as a clinical trial and conducted in China. TCR sequencing covered about 13 persistent and around 20 newly diagnosed Graves' disease patients, 33 samples in total.

This clonotype was seen repeatedly, ten times or more. Its antigen is unknown. Base quality data are lacking; no much larger clone is found one base away. The library came from multiplex PCR. The sequencing machine was an Illumina HiSeq 4000. CDR3 regions were amplified by Arm-PCR with iRepertoire HTBI primers to construct TCR beta libraries. Gel purification was performed on PCR products prior to sequencing. From the authors' description of their analysis: A total of 60 to 80 TRBV and some 15 TRBJ segments were identified across samples and were used for gene usage analysis of CDR3 amino acid clonotypes. COPE and FqMerger were used to merge the filtered high-quality paired reads into contigs. Contigs were aligned with BLAST to IMGT TRBV, TRBD and TRBJ reference genes, and CDR3 was defined per IMGT. Any clonotype with a frequency above 0.1% was counted as a highly expanded clone. Shannon entropy was used to measure repertoire diversity, and the Gini coefficient was used to measure V-J evenness. A clonotype found in more than one individual was treated as public. TCRdb trimmed public reads at Q25 via fastp, called clones via MiXCR and kept in-frame beta chains. Rows are combined by CDR3 protein, so each entry shows the most common genes and DNA. The V and J calls, along with clone size, are taken from TCRdb and not from the paper's own processing. Across this sample there are hundreds of thousands of distinct CDR3 sequences, with 16% seen only once. The ten biggest clones cover roughly 27% of the sample.

The time point label, as the study defines it: newly diagnosed GD, antithyroid drugs for less than 3 months. For both TCR sequencing and RNA sequencing, RNA was extracted from PBMCs in TRIzol. The diagnosis of Graves' disease followed American Thyroid Association guidelines. Recruitment of patients was carried out at an endocrinology department in Xi'an, China. Each patient gave approximately 9 milliliters of peripheral blood, collected in an EDTA anticoagulant tube. Ficoll Paque Plus density gradient separation was used to isolate PBMCs, and no further T cell sorting was done. An Agilent 2100 Bioanalyzer and agarose gel were used to assess RNA quality, and a NanoDrop 2000 was used to measure RNA concentration. What the research found in general, with its limitations: Only the TCR beta chain was sequenced and analyzed. Persistent patients shared more public clonotypes among themselves (around 3,000) than newly diagnosed patients did (more than 950). The authors acknowledged the small sample size as a limitation that may reduce accuracy. Only peripheral blood was studied, because thyroid tissue, the primary lesion, was inaccessible. Persistent Graves' disease patients showed lower TCR Shannon entropy and fewer highly expanded clones than newly diagnosed patients, suggesting clonal expansion.

Separately, the same data were catalogued under a study of T cells in Graves' hyperthyroidism and ophthalmopathy. Per that second paper: Stable Graves' hyperthyroidism was defined as no progression to ophthalmopathy during 18 months of follow-up. Hyperthyroidism patients were newly diagnosed, with disease duration under 2 months, and aged 18 to 65 years. The study excluded patients with uncontrolled infections, other autoimmune diseases, pregnancy or lactation. Diagnoses were established on the basis of clinical symptoms, serum thyroxine and TRAb, thyroid ultrasound, and orbital computed tomography. For the first round of RT-PCR on the TCR CDR3, the HTBI primer set was used together with the Qiagen OneStep RT-PCR kit. Most expanded thyroid clonotypes (frequency above 0.001) were also found in blood, which suggests that blood repertoires may mirror thyroid immune responses. A model built on a 13 V-J signature distinguished ophthalmopathy from stable hyperthyroidism, reaching 85% to 90% sensitivity and about 81% specificity in cross-validation and 80%/75% in testing. In validation, the model predicted progression to ophthalmopathy a median of roughly 6.5 months before onset, with approximately 71% sensitivity and just under 75% specificity. To identify distinguishing TCR V-J signatures, a discovery cohort of about 100 patients was used, comprising roughly 45 with Graves' ophthalmopathy and under 60 with stable Graves' hyperthyroidism. Prospective prediction of ophthalmopathy was tested in an independent validation cohort consisting of 18 to 20 hyperthyroidism patients and approximately 16 patients who later progressed to ophthalmopathy. The 100 or so discovery patients were divided at random into training and test sets in a 7:3 ratio. Thyroid tissue and blood T-cell repertoires from about 6 Graves' hyperthyroidism patients were also compared in the study. Following sampling, methimazole starting at 30 mg daily was given to hyperthyroidism patients, and high-dose intravenous methylprednisolone was given to ophthalmopathy patients. A second multiplex PCR round built the libraries, followed by size selection and purification. The libraries were sequenced on an Illumina HiSeq2000 using paired-end 100 bp reads. SOAPnuke was used to process the raw data, with reads discarded if the reads contained adapters or uncalled bases, had a mean Phred below 15, or lacked an exact constant-primer or identifier match. High-quality paired reads were merged using COPE v1.2.5, and each unique nucleotide sequence was defined as a clonotype. Clonotypes were aligned to IMGT TRBV, TRBD and TRBJ reference segments using MiTCR v1.1. Only V-J combinations with frequency above 0.0001, covering about 99% of repertoires, were analysed. The TCS score was defined as F50 (clonal expansion) divided by E x V (chaos), with BLOSUM62-based TCRdist calculated between CDR3 peptides within each V-J. Welch's t-statistics and random forest reduced 514 V-J features to 10 to 15, which were used in a naive Bayes classifier (R e1071). No statistical method was used to fix the sample size in advance, and group allocation was not hidden from the investigators. The paper reports TCR Vbeta CDR3 sequencing of about 140 peripheral blood samples: around 45 ophthalmopathy, roughly 80 hyperthyroidism and some 17 progressor patients.

Source: peripheral blood mononuclear cells (PBMCs), taken at new diagnosis, from a patient treated with antithyroid drugs. The source of this sequence is a man in his forties or fifties with Graves disease. Donor details come from another sample of the same person, matched by shared clones.

This receptor has the CDR3 CASSADTQYF. Read as DNA, the sequence is TGTGCCAGCAGTGCGGATACGCAGTATTTT. The rearrangement combines TRBV2 with TRBJ2-3, with the D gene uncertain. The CDR3, from cysteine to phenylalanine, totals 10 residues. CDR3 DNA is the only sequence kept; it has 30 bases, read in frame from the first base. The germline V gene supplies CDR1 SNHLY and CDR2 FYNNEI. Trimming costs V 4 bases and J 6 bases, and their ends lie 2 bases apart.